This T cell receptor beta chain was sequenced in a study of blood T cell repertoires in COVID-19. With 4 bases removed from V and 4 bases from J, the gap between germline ends came to 11 bases. The germline V gene has CDR1 SGDLS and CDR2 YYNGEE. CDR3 length equals 13 residues. Produced via immunoSEQ multiplex PCR; TCRdb's table is partial and in-frame only. The table lists about 93,000 clones, around 90% of them singletons. This clone appeared a few times. V and J are TRBV9 and TRBJ1-2, with unresolved D. The specimen sequenced was peripheral blood. The sequence derives from a man in his fifties or sixties with acute or convalescent COVID-19. The CDR3 nucleotides are TGTGCCAGCAGCCTAAGAGAGTCCTATGGCTACACCTTC. Its translation is CASSLRESYGYTF.